The 5 T cell receptor beta chains below come from one sample, sequenced in a study of shared clonotypes between healthy human individuals. Using immunoSEQ multiplex PCR, the repertoire was profiled, and TCRdb retains in-frame clones only, with some absent. The sample includes 600,000 or so clones, about 98% of them seen just once. Naive CD8 cells were CD45RO-negative, positively selected for CCR7, excluding terminally differentiated effector memory CD45RA+ cells. Sequencing was performed on naive CD8+ T cells sorted from blood. Receptor source: a man aged 30 to 45 in good health.

In DNA, the CDR3 is TGTGCCAGCAGTGTCGGGACAGGGCCCTACGAGCAGTACTTC. Its protein is CASSVGTGPYEQYF. This rearrangement joins TRBV27 to TRBJ2-7, with 9 bases aligning to TRBD1. The germline V gene has CDR1 MNHEY and CDR2 SMNVEV (reference sequence). This CDR3 spans 14 amino acids. With V trimmed by 5 bases and J by 2 bases, 4 bases remained unmatched.

CDR3 residues: CASSLEFPTASNEKLFF. DNA for the CDR3: TGCGCCAGCAGCTTGGAGTTCCCGACAGCTTCTAATGAAAAACTGTTTTTT. The chain combines TRBV5-1 with TRBJ1-4, with a tentative D call TRBD1 (5 bases). V dropped 0 bases and J dropped 3 bases, with 15 bases sitting between them. In germline, CDR1 is SGHRS, CDR2 YFSETQ. This CDR3 has 17 amino acids.

The chain recombines TRBV7-9 with TRBJ1-1; D not resolved. CDR1 and CDR2 from the germline V gene are SEHNR and FQNEAQ (reference sequence). There are 15 residues in the CDR3. The V end was cut by 5 bases, the J end by 1 base, with 14 bases between. As DNA, the CDR3 is TGTGCCAGCAGCCAACCGGGATCTAAGAACACTGAAGCTTTCTTT. Translating gives CASSQPGSKNTEAFF.

The chain has TRBV27 and TRBJ2-7; a possible D gene is TRBD1 (5 bases). The CDR3 is 16 amino acids. V lost 3 bases and J 1 base, leaving 16 bases between the germline ends. The germline V gene encodes CDR1 MNHEY and CDR2 SMNVEV (reference sequence). In DNA, the CDR3 is TGTGCCAGCAGTTTGTCCCTCGGACACCTTTCCTACGAGCAGTACTTC. Translation: CASSLSLGHLSYEQYF.

The V call is TRBV4-3, the J call TRBJ2-7; 9 bases map to TRBD2. In germline, CDR1 is LGHNA, CDR2 YSLEER. This CDR3 spans 13 amino acids. Germline trimming cut 5 bases from V and 4 bases from J; bases unmatched to any gene: 3. The DNA for the CDR3 is TGCGCCAGCAGCGACGCGGGAGGGTACGAGCAGTACTTC. Protein product: CASSDAGGYEQYF.